This TCR beta chain was obtained from a study of CD8+CD57+ T cells in acquired aplastic anemia. Study in general: Roughly 10.8 million reads were obtained on average for healthy donor CD4+ cells. Regarding the study as a whole: Patients and controls had CD8+ Simpson's diversity values that were not significantly distinct.

Germline CDR1 and CDR2: WNHNN and SYGVQD (reference sequence). This CDR3 is 14 amino acids long. V dropped 6 bases and J dropped 5 bases, with 11 bases sitting between them. Of note for this clonotype: Antigen: not known. No conserved phenylalanine or tryptophan is present at the end of the CDR3, so a read error is the likely explanation.

Genomic DNA served as template for TCR beta VDJ and CDR3 profiling. TCRdb fed the reads into MiXCR, producing one record per CDR3 protein. The sample carries hundreds of thousands of distinct CDR3 sequences, approximately 70% recorded once. This sequence was found in a human donor in good health, serving as a control. Source material: sorted CD4+, CD8+, or CD8+CD57+ T cells (not recorded which) from PBMCs. The chain employs TRBV10-1 and TRBJ1-6; D is uncertain. The DNA of the CDR3 is TGCGCCAGCAGCCTGGAGCGACATAATTCACCCCTCCACCTT. Protein product: CASSLERHNSPLHL.